The rows below give T cell receptor beta chains drawn from one sample of a study of CXCR3-negative and CXCR3-positive naive CD8 T cells. TCRdb re-called the 5' RACE reads; one entry per CDR3 protein, DNA not given. The table lists roughly 39,000 distinct CDR3 sequences. Material for sequencing was memory CD8+ T cells from blood. Source of these receptors: a human donor in good health. Some clones in this sample may be carry-over from other donors' samples. The CDR3 runs from the conserved cysteine through the conserved F or W. The listing skips clone size in some rows; elsewhere it reads once, few, many or a size class.

j_gene	abundance	v_gene	CDR3aa
TRBJ1-2	.	TRBV29-1	CSVVGTGNFYGYTF
TRBJ2-5	.	TRBV7-9	CASSPAQTAKETQYF
TRBJ1-2	.	TRBV20-1	CSARRTDYGYTF
TRBJ2-2	.	TRBV4-1	CASSLEMGRASTGELFF
TRBJ1-4	.	TRBV7-9	CASSSLYPGQNF
TRBJ1-4	.	TRBV20-1	CSARIGSQDEKLFF
TRBJ2-7	.	TRBV7-3	CASSLDTSGTYEQYF
TRBJ2-2	medium-sized	TRBV28	CASRLGGGYTGELFF
TRBJ2-1	.	TRBV7-2	CASSLQGFYEQFF
TRBJ1-2	large	TRBV7-9	CASSKTPSSYGYTF